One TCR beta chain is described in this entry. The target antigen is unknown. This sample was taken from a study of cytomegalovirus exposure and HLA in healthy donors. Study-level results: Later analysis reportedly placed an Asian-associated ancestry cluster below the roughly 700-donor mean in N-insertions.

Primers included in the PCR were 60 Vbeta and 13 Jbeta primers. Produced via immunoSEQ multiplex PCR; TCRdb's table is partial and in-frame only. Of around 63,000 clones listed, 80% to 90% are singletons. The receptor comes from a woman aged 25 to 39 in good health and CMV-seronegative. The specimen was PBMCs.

Here the CDR3 reads CASSSGQGGTDTQYF. CDR3 nucleotides: TGTGCCAGCAGCTCCGGACAGGGGGGGACAGATACGCAGTATTTT. The V gene is TRBV7-6, the J gene TRBJ2-3; TRBD1 matches 10 bases. Germline V CDR1 and CDR2: SGHVS, FNYEAQ. V trimming: 4 bases; J trimming: 3 bases; junction bases outside the gene matches: 4. This CDR3 is 15 amino acids long.